The present entry profiles one TCR beta chain with its context. The antigen it binds to is not known. No qualities accompany the bases; no much larger clone lies one base away. CDR1 is given as SGHRS and CDR2 as YFSETQ, both from the germline V gene. The CDR3 goes from the cysteine to the phenylalanine over 14 residues. Only the CDR3 portion is preserved as DNA: 42 bases, with reading frame beginning at the first base. V is clipped by 0 bases and J by 3 bases, and the sequence between their germline boundaries is 10 bases long. This specimen belongs to a study of T cell repertoires in cytomegalovirus infection (dated by TCRdb to between 2019 and 2020). Study-wide context: Peptide stimulations targeted recently identified HLA-C-restricted CMV epitopes, whose presentation resists viral immunomodulation, together with well-studied HLA-B-restricted epitopes. Donor HLA type was relevant to the analysis, because carriage of CMV infection together with the matching HLA type was indicated by public TCR beta signatures. Overall study results and their limits: The ex vivo response was dominated by HLA-C-restricted CMV-specific TCR beta clonotypes, which also provided the single most frequent clonotype in two of eight donors. In both this cohort and an independent cohort of 352 donors, the cumulative frequency of public TCR beta family members distinguished carriers of CMV infection plus the relevant HLA type.

The treatment or condition label, as the study defines it: in vitro stimulation with specific CMV peptide epitopes to enrich CMV-specific T cells. Sequencing instrument: Illumina HiSeq 1500. TCRdb reran the public reads through fastp at Q25 and MiXCR, keeping productive beta chains. Every CDR3 protein is listed once, alongside the most common genes and DNA of its rows. This sample lists just under 500,000 distinct CDR3 sequences; around 35% were detected once. Under 20% of the sample rests with the top ten. The sample in question was cultured PBMCs, obtained from culture after CMV antigen stimulation. The sequence links TRBV5-1 to TRBJ2-7; the D element could tentatively be TRBD1 or TRBD2, as 5 bases agree for each. This TCR came from a human donor in good health (CMV status not recorded). Some clones in this sample may be carry-over from other donors' samples. At the DNA level, the sequence is TGCGCCAGCAGCTTGGGCTCTGGGGGCTACGAGCAGTACTTC. Its protein product is CASSLGSGGYEQYF.